A selection of T cell receptor beta chains follows, all from one sample in a study of cytomegalovirus exposure and HLA in healthy donors. Produced via immunoSEQ multiplex PCR; TCRdb's table is partial and in-frame only. The data show a few hundred thousand clones, with around 75% seen just once and roughly 1.9% held by the top ten. The specimen sequenced was PBMCs. The receptor set was obtained from a woman in her twenties or thirties in good health and CMV-seronegative. Each CDR3 is given with its conserved first and last residue. A D gene is named only where the DNA matches it firmly. A clone size is listed for some rows: how often the clone was seen (once, few, many), or a class if it is expanded.

V gene,clone size,J gene,D gene,CDR3 DNA,CDR3 protein
TRBV6-6,.,TRBJ1-2,.,TGTGCCAGCAGATCGGACAACACCTATGGCTACACCTTC,CASRSDNTYGYTF
TRBV19,.,TRBJ1-6,.,TGTGCCAGCACCACCGGGAGTCGATCACCCCTCCACTTT,CASTTGSRSPLHF
TRBV5-1,once,TRBJ2-1,TRBD1,TGCGCCAGCAGCTTGGCGGGACAGAATGAGCAGTTCTTC,CASSLAGQNEQFF
TRBV5-1,.,TRBJ2-3,TRBD2,TGCGCCAGCAGCCCCCCAGGCCTAGCGGGATCGGATACGCAGTATTTT,CASSPPGLAGSDTQYF
TRBV7-3,.,TRBJ2-1,.,TGTGCCAGCAGCTTATATAGCGTGCCCAACAATGAGCAGTTCTTC,CASSLYSVPNNEQFF
TRBV30,few,TRBJ2-2,.,TGTGCCTGGAGTCTTGATTACGGGGAGCCTATTGCCACCGGGGAGCTGTTTTTT,CAWSLDYGEPIATGELFF
TRBV7-9,.,TRBJ2-7,TRBD1,TGTGCCAGCAGCTTAGCGCACAGGGGTAACGAGCAGTACTTC,CASSLAHRGNEQYF
TRBV9,.,TRBJ2-7,.,TGTGCCAGCAGCGACAGCTCCTACGAGCAGTACTTC,CASSDSSYEQYF
TRBV5-5,.,TRBJ2-3,TRBD2,TGTGCCAGCAGCTTCGGACCGGGGGGGCGGGATACGCAGTATTTT,CASSFGPGGRDTQYF
TRBV5-1,.,TRBJ2-3,TRBD2,TGCGCCAGCAGCTCGAGGACTAGCGGAGGCACAGATACGCAGTATTTT,CASSSRTSGGTDTQYF
TRBV27,.,TRBJ1-2,TRBD1,TGTGCCAGCAGTCGCCTCGAGACAGGGTCAAACTATGGCTACACCTTC,CASSRLETGSNYGYTF
TRBV10-3,once,TRBJ2-5,TRBD2,TGTGCCAGCACTAGCGGGGGGGACCAAGAGACCCAGTACTTC,CASTSGGDQETQYF
TRBV13,.,TRBJ1-1,.,TGTGCCAGCAGTCCCATGAACACTGAAGCTTTCTTT,CASSPMNTEAFF
TRBV10-3,.,TRBJ2-1,TRBD2,TGTGCCTTTTCACCGACTAGCGGGAGTGGAGATGAGCAGTTCTTC,CAFSPTSGSGDEQFF
TRBV18,.,TRBJ2-7,TRBD2,TGTGCCAGCTCAAGGGAGGGATTACGCTCCTACGAGCAGTACTTC,CASSREGLRSYEQYF
TRBV10-3,.,TRBJ1-5,TRBD1,TGTGCCATCAGTGAGTCGGAGGACAGGGGACAGCCCCAGCATTTT,CAISESEDRGQPQHF
TRBV7-3,.,TRBJ2-1,TRBD2,TGTGCCAGCAGTTTAACCGCTAGCGGGGGGGAGCAGTTCTTC,CASSLTASGGEQFF
TRBV5-4,.,TRBJ2-7,.,TGTGCCAGCAGCTTTCCACAGGGTAAGGAGCAGTACTTC,CASSFPQGKEQYF
TRBV19,many,TRBJ2-3,.,TGTGCCAGTAGCACGGGACTCCAGGGCAACACAGATACGCAGTATTTT,CASSTGLQGNTDTQYF
TRBV5-6,.,TRBJ2-7,.,TGTGCCAGCAGCTCAAGGGCGGGCGAGCAGTACTTC,CASSSRAGEQYF
TRBV14,.,TRBJ1-2,.,TGTGCCAGCAGCCAAGAACAGTTAGGCTATGGCTACACCTTC,CASSQEQLGYGYTF
TRBV6-5,.,TRBJ2-3,TRBD2,TGTGCCAGCAGCTTAGCGGGAGAAGGCACAGATACGCAGTATTTT,CASSLAGEGTDTQYF
TRBV6-5,once,TRBJ1-2,.,TGTGCCAGCAGTGACTGGGCGGGCGGCTACACCTTC,CASSDWAGGYTF
TRBV2,.,TRBJ2-7,TRBD1,TGTGCCAGCAGTGACCGGCGGACAGGCCGGGAGCAGTACTTC,CASSDRRTGREQYF
TRBV6-5,.,TRBJ1-1,.,TGTGCCAGCAGGGCTTGGCAGGCGAACACTGAAGCTTTCTTT,CASRAWQANTEAFF
TRBV5-6,.,TRBJ2-3,.,TGTGCCAGCAGCTTGGGTCCTACAGATACGCAGTATTTT,CASSLGPTDTQYF
TRBV6-7,.,TRBJ1-6,TRBD1,TGTGCCAGCAGTTACACCCAGGGGGCTCGGTCACCCCTCCACTTT,CASSYTQGARSPLHF
TRBV7-8,.,TRBJ1-5,.,TGTGCCAGCAGCTTAAGGGGTTTGAGGCAGCCCCAGCATTTT,CASSLRGLRQPQHF
TRBV5-6,.,TRBJ2-3,TRBD2,TGTGCCAGCAGCCCAGCGGGGGGAGCCCTTCCCACAGATACGCAGTATTTT,CASSPAGGALPTDTQYF
TRBV5-8,.,TRBJ1-1,.,TGTGCCAGCAGCTTTGGGGAGTTGGGCACTGAAGCTTTCTTT,CASSFGELGTEAFF
TRBV6-1,.,TRBJ2-7,TRBD2,TGTGCCAGCAGTAAAGGGACTAGCGGGTTTAGCTCCTACGAGCAGTACTTC,CASSKGTSGFSSYEQYF
TRBV2,.,TRBJ1-5,.,TGTGCCAGCAGTGAAGAGGCGGCAAGCAATCAGCCCCAGCATTTT,CASSEEAASNQPQHF
TRBV5-1,.,TRBJ1-1,.,TGCGCCAGCGGCCTGGGGTCAACTGCGGGAGCTTTCTTT,CASGLGSTAGAFF
TRBV19,few,TRBJ2-3,.,TGTGCCAGTAGTATGGGCAGGGAGGAAACAGATACGCAGTATTTT,CASSMGREETDTQYF
TRBV7-9,.,TRBJ1-5,TRBD1,TGTTCCAGCAGCTCCACAGGGGCCCTCAGCAATCAGCCCCAGCATTTT,CSSSSTGALSNQPQHF
TRBV6-6,.,TRBJ1-1,.,TGTGCCAGCAGTTTACAGGGTGGGATTAAAGATGAAGCTTTCTTT,CASSLQGGIKDEAFF
TRBV6-5,.,TRBJ1-2,TRBD1,TGTGCCAGTGGACAGGGAGACGGCTACACCTTC,CASGQGDGYTF
TRBV9,few,TRBJ2-3,TRBD2,TGTGCCAGCAGCGCGTGGTTGACCGGGACTAGCGGGGGGCAGGATACGCAGTATTTT,CASSAWLTGTSGGQDTQYF
TRBV6-1,.,TRBJ2-2,.,TGTGCCAGCACTAGGAATGGGAACACCGGGGAGCTGTTTTTT,CASTRNGNTGELFF
TRBV6-1,.,TRBJ2-1,.,TGTGCCAGCAGTAAACCGGGAGTAACCTACAATGAGCAGTTCTTC,CASSKPGVTYNEQFF
TRBV6-1,.,TRBJ2-7,TRBD2,TGTGCCAGCAGTGAGGACGAACTAGCGGGAGGTTCCTACGAGCAGTACTTC,CASSEDELAGGSYEQYF
TRBV30,.,TRBJ1-2,TRBD1,TGTGCCTGGAGGGGGACAGCGGGCGGCTACACCTTC,CAWRGTAGGYTF